This T cell receptor (beta chain) was sequenced for a study of T cell repertoires in cytomegalovirus infection (dated by TCRdb to between 2018 and 2021). With respect to the entire study: The peptide stimulations were aimed at well-studied HLA-B-restricted epitopes as well as recently identified HLA-C-restricted CMV epitopes, whose presentation resists viral immunomodulation. Donor HLA type was relevant to the analysis, as public TCR beta signatures indicated carriage of CMV infection together with the matching HLA type. Study-wide conclusions, independent of this receptor: In both this cohort and an independent cohort of some 380 donors, the cumulative frequency of public TCR beta family members distinguished carriers of CMV infection plus the relevant HLA type. The ex vivo response was dominated by HLA-C-restricted CMV-specific TCR beta clonotypes, which also provided the single most frequent clonotype in two of eight donors.

The sample's treatment or condition label is to be understood as: in vitro stimulation with specific CMV peptide epitopes to enrich CMV-specific T cells. In regard to this clonotype: Which antigen it targets is not known. It has no much larger one-base neighbor in the sample; base qualities were not kept.

The instrument was an Illumina HiSeq 1500. TCRdb took the public reads, trimmed them with fastp at Q25, ran MiXCR for clone calling and kept in-frame beta chains. Under each unique CDR3 protein, matching rows form one entry showing the most common genes and DNA. Present in this sample are about 130,000 distinct CDR3 sequences, over 25% of which were seen just once. Roughly 47% of the sample is in the top ten clones. Looking up the germline V gene (reference sequence) yields CDR1 DFQATT and CDR2 SNEGSKA. V loses 0 bases at its end and J loses 2 bases; junction bases beyond the gene matches: 4. CDR3 length: 14 amino acids, cysteine to phenylalanine. Of all the DNA, just the CDR3 is kept, 42 bases in frame from base 1.

This receptor was obtained from a human donor in good health (CMV status not recorded). Some clones in this sample may be carry-over from other donors' samples. This chain is built from TRBV20-1 and TRBJ2-7; a stretch of 7 junction bases matches TRBD1. Specimen: CD8+ T cells from cultured PBMCs, collected from culture after CMV antigen stimulation. The bases read TGCAGTGCTAGAGAGAGGGACAGAACCTACGAGCAGTACTTC. This sequence encodes CSARERDRTYEQYF.